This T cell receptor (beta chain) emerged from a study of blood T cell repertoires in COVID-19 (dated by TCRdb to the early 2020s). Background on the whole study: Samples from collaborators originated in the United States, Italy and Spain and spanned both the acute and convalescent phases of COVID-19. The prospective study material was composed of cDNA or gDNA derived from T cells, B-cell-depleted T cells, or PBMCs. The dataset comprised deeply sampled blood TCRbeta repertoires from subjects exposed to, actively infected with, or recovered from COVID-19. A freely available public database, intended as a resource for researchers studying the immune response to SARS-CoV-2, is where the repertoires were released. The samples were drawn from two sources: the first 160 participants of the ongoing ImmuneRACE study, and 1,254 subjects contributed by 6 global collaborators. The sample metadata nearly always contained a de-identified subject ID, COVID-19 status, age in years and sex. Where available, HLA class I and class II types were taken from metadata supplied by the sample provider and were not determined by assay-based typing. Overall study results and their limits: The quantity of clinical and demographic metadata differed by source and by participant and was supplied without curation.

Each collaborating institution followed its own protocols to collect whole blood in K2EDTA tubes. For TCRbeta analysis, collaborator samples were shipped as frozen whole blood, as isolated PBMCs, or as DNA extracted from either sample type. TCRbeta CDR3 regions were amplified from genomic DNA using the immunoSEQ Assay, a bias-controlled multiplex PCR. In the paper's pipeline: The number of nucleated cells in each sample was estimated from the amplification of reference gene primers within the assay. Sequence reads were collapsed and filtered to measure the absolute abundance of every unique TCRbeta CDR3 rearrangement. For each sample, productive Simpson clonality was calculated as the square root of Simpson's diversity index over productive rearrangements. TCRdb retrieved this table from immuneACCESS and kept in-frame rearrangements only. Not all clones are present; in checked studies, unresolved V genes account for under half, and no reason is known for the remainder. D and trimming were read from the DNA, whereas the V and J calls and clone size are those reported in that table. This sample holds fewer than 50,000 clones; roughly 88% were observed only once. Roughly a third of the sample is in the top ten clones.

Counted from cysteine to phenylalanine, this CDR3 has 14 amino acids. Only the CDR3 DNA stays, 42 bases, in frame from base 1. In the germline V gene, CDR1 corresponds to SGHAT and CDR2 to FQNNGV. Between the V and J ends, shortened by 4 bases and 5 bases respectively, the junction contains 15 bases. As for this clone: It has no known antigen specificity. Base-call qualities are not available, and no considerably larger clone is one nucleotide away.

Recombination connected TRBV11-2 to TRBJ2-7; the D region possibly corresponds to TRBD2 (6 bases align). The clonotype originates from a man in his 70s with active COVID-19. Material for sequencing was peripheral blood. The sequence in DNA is TGTGCCAGCAGCTCCCTTGTCCGGGAGCACGAGCAGTACTTC. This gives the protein CASSSLVREHEQYF.